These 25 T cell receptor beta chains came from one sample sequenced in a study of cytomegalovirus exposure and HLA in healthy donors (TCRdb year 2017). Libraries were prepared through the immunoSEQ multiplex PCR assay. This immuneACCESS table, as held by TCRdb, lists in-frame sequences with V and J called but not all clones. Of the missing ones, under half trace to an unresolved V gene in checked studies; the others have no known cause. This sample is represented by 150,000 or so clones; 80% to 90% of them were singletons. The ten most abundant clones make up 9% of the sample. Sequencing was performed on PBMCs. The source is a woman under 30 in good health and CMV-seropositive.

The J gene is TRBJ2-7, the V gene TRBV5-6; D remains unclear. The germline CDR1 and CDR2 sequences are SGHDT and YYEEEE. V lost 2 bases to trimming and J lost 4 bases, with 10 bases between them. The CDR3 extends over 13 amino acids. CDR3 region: CASSLRLMYEQYF. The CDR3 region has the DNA TGTGCCAGCAGCTTACGACTCATGTACGAGCAGTACTTC.

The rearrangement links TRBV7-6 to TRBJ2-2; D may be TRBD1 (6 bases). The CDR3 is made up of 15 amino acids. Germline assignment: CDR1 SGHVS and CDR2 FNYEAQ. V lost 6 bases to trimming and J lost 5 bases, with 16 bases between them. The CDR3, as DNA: TGTGCCAGCAGAATCACAGGGTTAGGGACCGGGGAGCTGTTTTTT. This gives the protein CASRITGLGTGELFF.

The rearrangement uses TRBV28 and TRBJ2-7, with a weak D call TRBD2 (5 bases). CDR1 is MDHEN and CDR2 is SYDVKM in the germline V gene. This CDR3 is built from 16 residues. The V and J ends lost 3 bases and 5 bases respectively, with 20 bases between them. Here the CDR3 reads CASSLGGYPGINEQYF. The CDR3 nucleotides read TGTGCCAGCAGTTTGGGCGGTTACCCGGGGATCAACGAGCAGTACTTC.

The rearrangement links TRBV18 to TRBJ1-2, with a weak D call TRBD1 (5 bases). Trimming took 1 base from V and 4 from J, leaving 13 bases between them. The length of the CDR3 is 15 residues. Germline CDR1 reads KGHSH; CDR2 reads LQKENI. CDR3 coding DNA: TGTGCCAGCTCACCACAAGGGGCATTCGGCTATGGCTACACCTTC. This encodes CASSPQGAFGYGYTF. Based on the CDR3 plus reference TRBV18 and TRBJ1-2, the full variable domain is NAGVMQNPRHLVRRRGQEARLRCSPMKGHSHVYWYRQLPEEGLKFMVYLQKENIIDESGMPKERFSAEFPKEGPSILRIQQVVRGDSAAYFCASSPQGAFGYGYTFGSGTRLTVV.

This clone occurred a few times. The CDR3 coding sequence is TGCGCCAGCAGACCGAGGGCAGAGGGGACAAATTCACCCCTCCACTTT. Encoded protein: CASRPRAEGTNSPLHF. The chain couples TRBV4-1 to TRBJ1-6, with TRBD1 as a possible D gene (6 bases). Germline V gives CDR1 MGHRA, CDR2 YSYEKL. The germline V and J ends were trimmed by 6 bases and 7 bases, with 19 bases remaining between them. The CDR3 extends over 16 amino acids.

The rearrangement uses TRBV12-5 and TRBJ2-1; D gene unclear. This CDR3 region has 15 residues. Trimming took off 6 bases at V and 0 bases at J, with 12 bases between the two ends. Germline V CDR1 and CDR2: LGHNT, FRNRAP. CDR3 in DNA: TGTGCTAGTGGCCCTGTTACCAGCTCCTACAATGAGCAGTTCTTC. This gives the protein CASGPVTSSYNEQFF.

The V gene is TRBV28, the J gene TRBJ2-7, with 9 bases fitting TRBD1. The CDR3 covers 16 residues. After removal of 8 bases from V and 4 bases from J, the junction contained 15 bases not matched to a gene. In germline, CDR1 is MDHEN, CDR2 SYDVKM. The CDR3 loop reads CASAPSGDRARYEQYF. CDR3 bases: TGTGCCAGCGCCCCCTCCGGGGACAGGGCTAGGTACGAGCAGTACTTC. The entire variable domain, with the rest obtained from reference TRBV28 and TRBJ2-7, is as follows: DVKVTQSSRYLVKRTGEKVFLECVQDMDHENMFWYRQDPGLGLRLIYFSYDVKMKEKGDIPEGYSVSREKKERFSLILESASTNQTSMYLCASAPSGDRARYEQYFGPGTRLTVT.

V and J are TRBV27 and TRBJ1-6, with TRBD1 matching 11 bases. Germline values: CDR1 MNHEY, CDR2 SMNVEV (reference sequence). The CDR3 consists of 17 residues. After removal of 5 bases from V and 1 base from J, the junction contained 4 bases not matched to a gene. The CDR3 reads CASSPGQGASYNSPLHF. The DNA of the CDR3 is TGTGCCAGCAGTCCAGGACAGGGGGCTTCCTATAATTCACCCCTCCACTTT.

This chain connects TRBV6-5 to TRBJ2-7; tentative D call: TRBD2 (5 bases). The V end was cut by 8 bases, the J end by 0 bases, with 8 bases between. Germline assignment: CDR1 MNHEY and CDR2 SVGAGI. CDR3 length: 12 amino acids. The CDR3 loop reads CASRRDSYEQYF. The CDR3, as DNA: TGTGCCAGCCGTCGGGACTCCTACGAGCAGTACTTC.

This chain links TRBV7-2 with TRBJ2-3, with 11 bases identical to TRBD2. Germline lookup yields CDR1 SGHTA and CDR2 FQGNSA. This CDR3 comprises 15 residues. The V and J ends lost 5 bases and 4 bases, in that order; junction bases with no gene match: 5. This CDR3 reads CASSLGLAGSDTQYF. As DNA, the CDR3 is TGTGCCAGCAGCCTTGGACTAGCGGGTTCAGATACGCAGTATTTT. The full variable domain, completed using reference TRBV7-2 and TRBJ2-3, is GAGVSQSPSNKVTEKGKDVELRCDPISGHTALYWYRQSLGQGLEFLIYFQGNSAPDKSGLPSDRFSAERTGGSVSTLTIQRTQQEDSAVYLCASSLGLAGSDTQYFGPGTRLTVL.

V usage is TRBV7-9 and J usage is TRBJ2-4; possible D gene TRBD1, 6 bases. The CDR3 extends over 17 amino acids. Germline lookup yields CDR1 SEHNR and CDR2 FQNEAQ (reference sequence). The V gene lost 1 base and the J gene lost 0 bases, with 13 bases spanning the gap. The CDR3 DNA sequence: TGTGCCAGCAGCTTAGGGGCGACAGGCCTAGCCAAAAACATTCAGTACTTC. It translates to CASSLGATGLAKNIQYF.

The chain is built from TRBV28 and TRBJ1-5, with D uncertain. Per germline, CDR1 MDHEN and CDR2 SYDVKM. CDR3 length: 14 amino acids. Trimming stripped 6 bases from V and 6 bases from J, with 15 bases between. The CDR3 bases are TGTGCCAGCAGAGTACTGACAACCGGTCAGCCCCAGCATTTT. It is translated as CASRVLTTGQPQHF.

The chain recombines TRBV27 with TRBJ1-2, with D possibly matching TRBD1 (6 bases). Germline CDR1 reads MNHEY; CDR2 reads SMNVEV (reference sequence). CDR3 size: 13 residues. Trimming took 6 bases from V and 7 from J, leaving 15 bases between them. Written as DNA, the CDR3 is TGTGCCAGCAGGCCGGGGGGGGCGAGTGGCTACACCTTC. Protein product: CASRPGGASGYTF.

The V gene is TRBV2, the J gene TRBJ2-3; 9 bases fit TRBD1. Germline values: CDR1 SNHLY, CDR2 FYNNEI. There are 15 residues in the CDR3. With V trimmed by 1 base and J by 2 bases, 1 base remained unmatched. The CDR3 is CASSEGQGVTDTQYF. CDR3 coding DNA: TGTGCCAGCAGTGAAGGACAGGGGGTCACAGATACGCAGTATTTT. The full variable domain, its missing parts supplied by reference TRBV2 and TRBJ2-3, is EPEVTQTPSHQVTQMGQEVILRCVPISNHLYFYWYRQILGQKVEFLVSFYNNEISEKSEIFDDQFSVERPDGSNFTLKIRSTKLEDSAMYFCASSEGQGVTDTQYFGPGTRLTVL.

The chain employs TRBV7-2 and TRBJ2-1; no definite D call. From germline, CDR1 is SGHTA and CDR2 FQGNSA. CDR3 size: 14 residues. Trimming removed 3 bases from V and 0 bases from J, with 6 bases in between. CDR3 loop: CASSFWSSYNEQFF. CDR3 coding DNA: TGTGCCAGCAGCTTTTGGAGCTCCTACAATGAGCAGTTCTTC.

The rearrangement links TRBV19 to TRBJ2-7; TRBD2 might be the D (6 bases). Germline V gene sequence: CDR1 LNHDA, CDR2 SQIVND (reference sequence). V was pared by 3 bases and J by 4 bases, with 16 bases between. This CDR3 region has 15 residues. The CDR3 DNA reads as TGTGCCAGTAGTATGGGTCTCTGGGGGGATTACGAGCAGTACTTC. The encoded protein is CASSMGLWGDYEQYF.

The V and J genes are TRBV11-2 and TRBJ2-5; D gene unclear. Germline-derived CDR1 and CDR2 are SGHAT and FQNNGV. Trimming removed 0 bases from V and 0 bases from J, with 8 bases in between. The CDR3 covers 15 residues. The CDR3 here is CASSLDSGYQETQYF. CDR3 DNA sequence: TGTGCCAGCAGCTTAGATTCTGGCTACCAAGAGACCCAGTACTTC.

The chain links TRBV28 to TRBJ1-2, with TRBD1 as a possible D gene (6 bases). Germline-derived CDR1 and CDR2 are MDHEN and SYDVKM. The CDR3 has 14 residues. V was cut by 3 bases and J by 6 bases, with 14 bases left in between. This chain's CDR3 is CASSLDSIRNGYTF. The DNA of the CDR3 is TGTGCCAGCAGTTTGGACAGCATAAGGAATGGCTACACCTTC.

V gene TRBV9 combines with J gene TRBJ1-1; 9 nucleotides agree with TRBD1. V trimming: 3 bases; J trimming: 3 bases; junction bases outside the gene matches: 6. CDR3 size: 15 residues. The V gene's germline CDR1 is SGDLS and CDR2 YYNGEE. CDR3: CASSGRQGGYTEAFF. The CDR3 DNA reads TGTGCCAGCAGCGGAAGACAGGGGGGATACACTGAAGCTTTCTTT.

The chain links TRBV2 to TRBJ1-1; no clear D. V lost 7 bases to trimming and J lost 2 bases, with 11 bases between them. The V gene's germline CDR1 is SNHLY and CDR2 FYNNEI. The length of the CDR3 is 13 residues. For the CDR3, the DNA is TGTGCCAGCAAACCAGGTCCCAACACTGAAGCTTTCTTT. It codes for CASKPGPNTEAFF.

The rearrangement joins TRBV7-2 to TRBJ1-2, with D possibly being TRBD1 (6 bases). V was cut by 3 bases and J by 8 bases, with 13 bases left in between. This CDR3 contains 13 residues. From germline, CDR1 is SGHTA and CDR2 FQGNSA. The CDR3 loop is CASSFRGANGYTF. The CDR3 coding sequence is TGTGCCAGCAGCTTCAGGGGTGCTAACGGCTACACCTTC.

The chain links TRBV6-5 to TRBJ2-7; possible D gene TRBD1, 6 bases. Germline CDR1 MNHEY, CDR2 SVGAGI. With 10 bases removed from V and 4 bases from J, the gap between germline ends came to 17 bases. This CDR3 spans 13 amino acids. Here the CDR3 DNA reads TGTGCCACCGCCGAGGGGGTATCTTACGAGCAGTACTTC. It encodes CATAEGVSYEQYF.

The CDR3: CATSRDGGTTPGPQHF. The CDR3, as DNA: TGTGCCACCAGCAGAGATGGCGGGACCACCCCCGGGCCCCAGCATTTT. The rearrangement links TRBV15 to TRBJ1-5; perhaps TRBD1 as D (5 bases). With 0 bases removed from V and 9 bases from J, the gap between germline ends came to 18 bases. Germline CDR1 and CDR2: LNHNV and YYDKDF (reference sequence). The CDR3 runs 16 residues.

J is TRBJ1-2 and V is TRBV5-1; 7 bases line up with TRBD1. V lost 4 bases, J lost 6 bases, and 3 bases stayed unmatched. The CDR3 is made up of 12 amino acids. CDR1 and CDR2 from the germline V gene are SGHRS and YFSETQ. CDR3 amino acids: CASSTDRDGYTF. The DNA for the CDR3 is TGCGCCAGCAGCACCGACAGGGATGGCTACACCTTC.

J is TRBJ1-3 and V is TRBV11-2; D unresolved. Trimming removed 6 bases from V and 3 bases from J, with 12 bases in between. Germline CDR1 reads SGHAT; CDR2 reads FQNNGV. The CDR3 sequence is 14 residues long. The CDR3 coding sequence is TGTGCCAGCAGACCGCGAAGCGTTGGAAACACCATATATTTT. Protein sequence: CASRPRSVGNTIYF.